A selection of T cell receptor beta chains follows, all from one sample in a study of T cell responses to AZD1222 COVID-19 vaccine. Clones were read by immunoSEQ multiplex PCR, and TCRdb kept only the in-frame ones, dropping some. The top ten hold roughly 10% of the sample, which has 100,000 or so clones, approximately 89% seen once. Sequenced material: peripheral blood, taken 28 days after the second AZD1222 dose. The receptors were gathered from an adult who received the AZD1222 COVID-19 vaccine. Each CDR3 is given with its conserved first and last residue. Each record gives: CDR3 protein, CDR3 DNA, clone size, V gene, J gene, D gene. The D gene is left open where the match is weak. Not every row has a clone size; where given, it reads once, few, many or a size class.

CDR3: CASYLTAYNEQFF
DNA: TGTGCCAGCTATTTGACAGCATACAATGAGCAGTTCTTC
size: .
V: TRBV12-3/TRBV12-4
J: TRBJ2-1
D: .

CDR3: CASSFGTNSGANVLTF
DNA: TGCGCCAGCAGCTTCGGGACAAACTCTGGGGCCAACGTCCTGACTTTC
size: .
V: TRBV5-1
J: TRBJ2-6
D: .

CDR3: CASRRLAGGTDTQYF
DNA: TGTGCCAGCAGGCGTCTAGCGGGGGGGACAGATACGCAGTATTTT
size: .
V: TRBV11-2
J: TRBJ2-3
D: TRBD2

CDR3: CASSSFGRELFF
DNA: TGTGCCAGCAGCTCCTTTGGGAGGGAGCTGTTTTTT
size: medium-sized
V: TRBV7-3
J: TRBJ2-2
D: .

CDR3: CASSILASGANVLTF
DNA: TGTGCCAGCAGCATACTAGCAAGTGGGGCCAACGTCCTGACTTTC
size: .
V: TRBV6-5
J: TRBJ2-6
D: .

CDR3: CAISVTGTATDTQYF
DNA: TGTGCCATCAGTGTAACCGGGACAGCCACAGATACGCAGTATTTT
size: .
V: TRBV10-3
J: TRBJ2-3
D: TRBD1

CDR3: CASSLRGVWTDTQYF
DNA: TGTGCCAGCAGTTTACGGGGGGTATGGACAGATACGCAGTATTTT
size: .
V: TRBV27
J: TRBJ2-3
D: TRBD2

CDR3: CASSQPGAYNEQFF
DNA: TGTGCCAGCAGCCAGCCGGGGGCCTACAATGAGCAGTTCTTC
size: .
V: TRBV6-2/TRBV6-3
J: TRBJ2-1
D: .

CDR3: CASSSMSREQFF
DNA: TGTGCCAGCAGCTCAATGTCACGGGAGCAGTTCTTC
size: .
V: TRBV7-3
J: TRBJ2-1
D: .

CDR3: CASSRVNYGYTF
DNA: TGTGCCAGCAGCAGGGTTAACTATGGCTACACCTTC
size: few
V: TRBV7-2
J: TRBJ1-2
D: .

CDR3: CASHPGQATGYTF
DNA: TGTGCCAGTCACCCCGGACAGGCTACTGGCTACACCTTC
size: .
V: TRBV19
J: TRBJ1-2
D: TRBD1

CDR3: CSVRGPTDTQYF
DNA: TGCAGCGTCCGTGGGCCCACAGATACGCAGTATTTT
size: .
V: TRBV29-1
J: TRBJ2-3
D: .

CDR3: CASSGGRVTGELFF
DNA: TGTGCCAGCAGTGGGGGCCGGGTAACCGGGGAGCTGTTTTTT
size: .
V: TRBV9
J: TRBJ2-2
D: .

CDR3: CASSENRVSSYNEQFF
DNA: TGTGCCAGCAGCGAAAACAGGGTTAGCTCCTACAATGAGCAGTTCTTC
size: .
V: TRBV7-8
J: TRBJ2-1
D: .

CDR3: CASNPLETGSGELFF
DNA: TGCGCCAGCAACCCACTTGAGACAGGGTCCGGGGAGCTGTTTTTT
size: .
V: TRBV5-1
J: TRBJ2-2
D: TRBD1

CDR3: CASRDRVYEQYF
DNA: TGTGCCAGCAGGGACAGGGTCTACGAGCAGTACTTC
size: .
V: TRBV6-6
J: TRBJ2-7
D: TRBD1

CDR3: CASSETSGEMDEQYF
DNA: TGTGCCAGCAGCGAGACTAGCGGGGAAATGGACGAGCAGTACTTC
size: .
V: TRBV9
J: TRBJ2-7
D: TRBD2

CDR3: CASSFLGTDTQYF
DNA: TGTGCCAGCAGTTTTCTTGGCACAGATACGCAGTATTTT
size: .
V: TRBV27
J: TRBJ2-3
D: .

CDR3: CASRGVTGNTIYF
DNA: TGTGCCAGCAGAGGGGTCACTGGAAACACCATATATTTT
size: .
V: TRBV6-6
J: TRBJ1-3
D: .

CDR3: CASSFRYTGELFF
DNA: TGTGCCAGCAGTTTCCGGTACACCGGGGAGCTGTTTTTT
size: .
V: TRBV12-3/TRBV12-4
J: TRBJ2-2
D: .

CDR3: CASSPGTDLNTEAFF
DNA: TGTGCCAGCAGCCCCGGGACAGACCTGAACACTGAAGCTTTCTTT
size: .
V: TRBV7-2
J: TRBJ1-1
D: TRBD1

CDR3: CASSYPEGPSGYGYTF
DNA: TGTGCCAGCAGTTACCCGGAGGGGCCATCCGGCTATGGCTACACCTTC
size: .
V: TRBV6-2/TRBV6-3
J: TRBJ1-2
D: .

CDR3: CASSIGLARSTDTQYF
DNA: TGTGCCAGTAGTATAGGGCTAGCGCGTAGCACAGATACGCAGTATTTT
size: .
V: TRBV19
J: TRBJ2-3
D: .